Presented here are 22 T cell receptor beta chains from one specimen sequenced in a study of T cells after yellow fever vaccination. TCRdb fed the 5' RACE reads into MiXCR, producing one record per CDR3 protein. This table has 75,000 to 100,000 distinct CDR3 sequences, around 9.8% appearing once. The source material was CD8+ T cells not binding an NS4B(214-222) dextramer, sorted from PBMCs, sampled less than 16 days after the first yellow fever vaccination. The source is a man aged 18 to 35 who received the YFV17D yellow fever vaccine.

The chain has TRBV4-1 and TRBJ2-1; the match to TRBD2 covers 14 bases. The ends lost 1 base at V and 0 bases at J; junction bases unmatched: 5. Germline loops: CDR1 MGHRA, CDR2 YSYEKL. The length of the CDR3 is 19 residues. CDR3 nucleotide sequence: TGCGCCAGCAGCCAAGTAGGACTAGCGGGGGGAAGCTCCTACAATGAGCAGTTCTTC. It specifies CASSQVGLAGGSSYNEQFF.

V usage is TRBV20-1 and J usage is TRBJ2-1; the match to TRBD2 covers 9 bases. CDR1 and CDR2 from the germline V gene are DFQATT and SNEGSKA (reference sequence). The V segment lost 4 bases and the J segment 8 bases; nucleotides outside the gene matches: 6. The CDR3 contains 13 residues. This CDR3 reads CSATSGEVYEQFF. The CDR3 DNA reads TGCAGTGCTACTAGCGGGGAGGTCTATGAGCAGTTCTTC.

J is TRBJ1-1 and V is TRBV9; weak D call: TRBD1 (6 bases). Germline V CDR1 and CDR2: SGDLS, YYNGEE. The CDR3 is 15 residues long. Between the trimmed V and J ends, which lost 3 bases and 4 bases, there was a span of 16 bases. CDR3 region: CASSGNRVGITEAFF. In DNA form, the CDR3 reads TGTGCCAGCAGCGGAAACAGGGTAGGGATCACTGAAGCTTTCTTT.

This clonotype was seen ten or more times. This rearrangement joins TRBV6-2 or TRBV6-3 to TRBJ2-7; D assignment may be TRBD1 or TRBD2 (5 bases each). The CDR3 sequence is 13 residues long. Per the germline V gene, CDR1 is MNHEY and CDR2 is SVGEGT. Trimming took 2 bases from V and 0 from J, leaving 5 bases between them. DNA of the CDR3: TGTGCCAGCAGTTACGGGACCTCCTACGAGCAGTACGTC. Amino acid sequence: CASSYGTSYEQYV.

This clonotype was seen a few times. This chain's CDR3 is CASSVTGQVNSPLHF. The CDR3 DNA follows: TGTGCCAGCAGCGTAACGGGACAGGTTAATTCACCCCTCCACTTT. The chain combines TRBV9 with TRBJ1-6; 8 nucleotides align to TRBD1. The V segment lost 1 base and the J segment 6 bases; nucleotides outside the gene matches: 3. The germline CDR1 and CDR2 sequences are SGDLS and YYNGEE. CDR3 size: 15 residues. The whole variable domain, filled in from reference TRBV9 and TRBJ1-6, reads DSGVTQTPKHLITATGQRVTLRCSPRSGDLSVYWYQQSLDQGLQFLIQYYNGEERAKGNILERFSAQQFPDLHSELNLSSLELGDSALYFCASSVTGQVNSPLHFGNGTRLTVT.

The chain combines TRBV7-2 with TRBJ2-3, with TRBD1 identical over 8 bases. The CDR3 consists of 15 residues. J was trimmed by 2 bases and V by 5 bases; bases with no gene match: 6. CDR1 SGHTA and CDR2 FQGNSA come from the germline V gene. CDR3 nucleotide sequence: TGTGCCAGCAGCCCTAACAGGGGGTCCACAGATACGCAGTATTTT. This codes for CASSPNRGSTDTQYF.

V and J are TRBV4-3 and TRBJ1-2; no clear D. CDR3 length: 14 residues. The V and J ends lost 3 bases and 3 bases respectively, with 11 bases between them. Germline lookup yields CDR1 LGHNA and CDR2 YSLEER. CDR3 bases: TGCGCCAGCAGCCATGGGAACAGCTACTATGGCTACACCTTC. Translation gives CASSHGNSYYGYTF.

This clonotype was found a few times. This chain's CDR3 is CASSGGLAGTGEQYF. The DNA for the CDR3 is TGTGCCAGCAGCGGGGGACTAGCGGGGACGGGGGAGCAGTACTTC. The chain joins TRBV7-9 to TRBJ2-7, with TRBD2 matching over 13 bases. Germline CDR1 is SEHNR and CDR2 is FQNEAQ (reference sequence). The CDR3 extends over 15 amino acids. V shed 5 bases and J 7 bases; nucleotides not matched to a gene: 8.

The gene calls are TRBV7-6 and TRBJ2-1, with 7 bases lining up with TRBD1. The V gene end was trimmed by 4 bases and the J gene end by 9 bases; junction bases not matched to a gene: 6. The CDR3 has 13 residues. Germline loops: CDR1 SGHVS, CDR2 FNYEAQ. The CDR3 loop is CASSSEGAGEQFF. The CDR3 DNA reads as TGTGCCAGCAGCTCTGAGGGGGCGGGTGAGCAGTTCTTC.

The chain uses TRBV2 and TRBJ1-5, with D possibly TRBD1 on 6 matching bases. V was cut by 7 bases and J by 3 bases, with 10 bases left in between. This CDR3 region has 13 residues. From germline, CDR1 is SNHLY and CDR2 FYNNEI. CDR3 bases: TGTGCCAGCACCAGGGGTCCCAATCAGCCCCAGCATTTT. The encoded protein is CASTRGPNQPQHF.

This clonotype was counted a few times. The genes are TRBV7-9 and TRBJ2-7; D is undetermined. V lost 1 base, J lost 2 bases, and 12 bases lay in between. Germline values: CDR1 SEHNR, CDR2 FQNEAQ (reference sequence). The CDR3 covers 15 residues. The CDR3 bases are TGTGCCAGCAGCTTAGTTCCAGGTCACCCCTACGAGCAGTACTTC. Amino acids: CASSLVPGHPYEQYF.

A few counts support this clonotype. The rearrangement joins TRBV29-1 to TRBJ2-5; D remains ambiguous. Trimming removed 7 bases from V and 9 bases from J, with 15 bases in between. Germline V gene sequence: CDR1 SQVTM, CDR2 ANQGSEA. The CDR3 consists of 11 residues. The CDR3 region has the DNA TGCAGCGGACAAGGGCGAGGTGCCCAGTACTTC. Translation gives CSGQGRGAQYF. Drawing the rest from reference TRBV29-1 and TRBJ2-5, the complete variable domain is SAVISQKPSRDICQRGTSLTIQCQVDSQVTMMFWYRQQPGQSLTLIATANQGSEATYESGFVIDKFPISRPNLTFSTLTVSNMSPEDSSIYLCSGQGRGAQYFGPGTRLLVL.

This chain joins TRBV25-1 and TRBJ2-1; 10 nucleotides align to TRBD2. V trimming: 3 bases; J trimming: 8 bases; junction bases outside the gene matches: 7. CDR3 length: 15 amino acids. Germline CDR1 is MGHDK and CDR2 is SYGVNS. The CDR3: CASSDLAGVFDEQFF. Here the CDR3 DNA reads TGTGCCAGCAGTGACCTAGCGGGGGTTTTTGATGAGCAGTTCTTC. Drawing the rest from reference TRBV25-1 and TRBJ2-1, the complete variable domain is EADIYQTPRYLVIGTGKKITLECSQTMGHDKMYWYQQDPGMELHLIHYSYGVNSTEKGDLSSESTVSRIRTEHFPLTLESARPSHTSQYLCASSDLAGVFDEQFFGPGTRLTVL.

The chain couples TRBV7-2 to TRBJ1-4; TRBD1 matches at 8 bases. The CDR3 is made up of 15 amino acids. V lost 4 bases, J lost 7 bases, and 8 bases stayed unmatched. Germline assignment: CDR1 SGHTA and CDR2 FQGNSA. The CDR3 bases are TGTGCCAGCAGCTCACTTGACAGGGGTCGTGAAAAACTGTTTTTT. It codes for CASSSLDRGREKLFF.

This clonotype has just one count. This chain connects TRBV5-5 to TRBJ2-7; the D is unclear. V lost 4 bases and J lost 3, with 8 bases in between. CDR1 is SGHKS and CDR2 is YYEKEE in the germline V gene (reference sequence). The CDR3 runs 12 residues. CDR3 protein: CASSPWGYEQYF. CDR3 sequence (DNA): TGTGCCAGCAGCCCCTGGGGCTACGAGCAGTACTTC.

The rearrangement uses TRBV4-1 and TRBJ2-1, with D maybe TRBD2 (5 bases). Germline-derived CDR1 and CDR2 are MGHRA and YSYEKL. CDR3 length: 14 residues. The V gene lost 1 base and the J gene lost 8 bases, with 12 bases spanning the gap. The DNA of the CDR3 is TGCGCCAGCAGCCAAGCCATGCTAGCTGATGAGCAGTTCTTC. Translation: CASSQAMLADEQFF.

As DNA, the CDR3 is TGCGCCAGCCGATTGAGGACAGCCTCGCGGGAAAAACTGTTTTTT. It encodes CASRLRTASREKLFF. The rearrangement links TRBV4-1 to TRBJ1-4; a weak D match, TRBD1 (6 bases). Trimming took off 8 bases at V and 8 bases at J, with 21 bases between the two ends. Germline V lookup: CDR1 MGHRA, CDR2 YSYEKL. The length of the CDR3 is 15 residues.

This rearrangement joins TRBV20-1 to TRBJ1-4; TRBD1 matches 8 bases. The CDR3 has 12 residues. Per germline, CDR1 DFQATT and CDR2 SNEGSKA (reference sequence). J was trimmed by 8 bases and V by 7 bases; bases with no gene match: 6. The DNA for the CDR3 is TGCAGTGGGACAGGGCTGGGGGAAAAACTGTTTTTT. Protein: CSGTGLGEKLFF.

This clonotype was seen only a few times. The chain employs TRBV29-1 and TRBJ2-1; TRBD1 matches 8 bases. Trimming at V came to 6 bases and at J to 6 bases, leaving 4 bases not matched to a gene. The CDR3 totals 12 residues. Germline-derived CDR1 and CDR2 are SQVTM and ANQGSEA. CDR3 bases: TGCAGCGTCGGACAGGGTTTCAATGAGCAGTTCTTC. Residues: CSVGQGFNEQFF.

This chain uses TRBV27 with TRBJ2-1, with TRBD2 identical over 7 bases. Germline values: CDR1 MNHEY, CDR2 SMNVEV (reference sequence). Trimming cost V 2 bases and J 4 bases; bases outside gene matches: 8. The CDR3 loop spans 16 amino acids. This CDR3 reads CASSLGSAGRYNEQFF. In nucleotides, the CDR3 is TGTGCCAGCAGTTTAGGGTCAGCGGGGAGATACAATGAGCAGTTCTTC.

The rearrangement uses TRBV7-6 and TRBJ2-7; D may correspond to TRBD1 or TRBD2 (5 bases each). This CDR3 contains 13 residues. V lost 5 bases, J lost 4 bases, and 12 bases lay in between. Per the germline V gene, CDR1 is SGHVS and CDR2 is FNYEAQ. In DNA, the CDR3 is TGTGCCAGCAGCCCTAATGGGGGTTACGAGCAGTACTTC. This sequence encodes CASSPNGGYEQYF.

This clonotype was seen only a few times. This chain connects TRBV5-1 to TRBJ2-1; TRBD2 matches 11 bases. With V trimmed by 1 base and J by 4 bases, 7 bases remained unmatched. From germline, CDR1 is SGHRS and CDR2 YFSETQ. The CDR3 extends over 17 amino acids. In nucleotides, the CDR3 is TGCGCCAGCAGCTTGCGGGCTAGCGGGGGGTCTTACAATGAGCAGTTCTTC. Its translation is CASSLRASGGSYNEQFF.